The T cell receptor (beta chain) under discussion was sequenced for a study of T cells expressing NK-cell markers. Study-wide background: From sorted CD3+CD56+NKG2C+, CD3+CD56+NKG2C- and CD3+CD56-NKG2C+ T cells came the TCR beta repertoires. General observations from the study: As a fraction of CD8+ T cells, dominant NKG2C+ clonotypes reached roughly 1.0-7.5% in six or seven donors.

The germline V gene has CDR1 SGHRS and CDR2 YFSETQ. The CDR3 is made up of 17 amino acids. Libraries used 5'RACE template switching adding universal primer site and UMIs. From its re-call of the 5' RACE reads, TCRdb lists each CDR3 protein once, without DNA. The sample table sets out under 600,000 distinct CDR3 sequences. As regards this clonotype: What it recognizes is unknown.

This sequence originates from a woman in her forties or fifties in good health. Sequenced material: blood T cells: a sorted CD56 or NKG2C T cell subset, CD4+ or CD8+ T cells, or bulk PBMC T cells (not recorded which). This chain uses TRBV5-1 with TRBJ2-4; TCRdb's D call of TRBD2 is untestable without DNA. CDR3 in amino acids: CASSLFLAYLAKNIQYF.